Detailed here is one T cell receptor (beta chain). The antigen is unknown. The protocol was immunoSEQ multiplex PCR, while the TCRdb copy is restricted to in-frame clones and leaves out a portion. This sample has roughly 180,000 clones; around 88% occur once, and the top ten carry around 6.1%. The entry originates in a study of Ad26.COV2.S vaccination and SARS-CoV-2 variants. Broader study findings: Those who received the vaccine showed greater spike-specific TCR breadth than those given placebo. TCR breadth and depth estimates may have understated total T cell responses. Reports say spike-specific CD8+ and CD4+ T cell responses covered substantial breadth after vaccination. It was found that vaccine and placebo recipients had similar non-spike TCR breadth.

Here the sequenced sample was peripheral blood, taken after recovery from COVID-19. The sequence came from a human donor who had recovered from COVID-19.

The CDR3 sequence: CASSRGTSGTAAKNIQYF. The CDR3 region has the DNA TGTGCCAGCAGCCGCGGGACTAGCGGGACGGCCGCCAAAAACATTCAGTACTTC. V and J are TRBV7-2 and TRBJ2-4, with TRBD2 matching 13 bases. The germline CDR1 and CDR2 sequences are SGHTA and FQGNSA. The V and J ends lost 5 bases and 1 base, in that order; junction bases with no gene match: 8. The CDR3 contains 18 residues.